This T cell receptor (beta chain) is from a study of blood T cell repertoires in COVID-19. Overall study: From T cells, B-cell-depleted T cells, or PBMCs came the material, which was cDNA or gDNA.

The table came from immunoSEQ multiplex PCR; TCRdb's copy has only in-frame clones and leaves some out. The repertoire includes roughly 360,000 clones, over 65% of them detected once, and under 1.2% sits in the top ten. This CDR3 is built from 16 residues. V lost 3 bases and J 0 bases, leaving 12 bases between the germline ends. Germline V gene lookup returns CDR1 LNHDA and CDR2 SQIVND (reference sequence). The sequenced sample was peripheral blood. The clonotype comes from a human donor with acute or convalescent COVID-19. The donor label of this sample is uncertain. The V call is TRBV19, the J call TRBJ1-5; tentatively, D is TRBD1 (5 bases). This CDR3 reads CASSILQGYSNQPQHF. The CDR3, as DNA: TGTGCCAGTAGTATTCTCCAGGGTTATAGCAATCAGCCCCAGCATTTT.